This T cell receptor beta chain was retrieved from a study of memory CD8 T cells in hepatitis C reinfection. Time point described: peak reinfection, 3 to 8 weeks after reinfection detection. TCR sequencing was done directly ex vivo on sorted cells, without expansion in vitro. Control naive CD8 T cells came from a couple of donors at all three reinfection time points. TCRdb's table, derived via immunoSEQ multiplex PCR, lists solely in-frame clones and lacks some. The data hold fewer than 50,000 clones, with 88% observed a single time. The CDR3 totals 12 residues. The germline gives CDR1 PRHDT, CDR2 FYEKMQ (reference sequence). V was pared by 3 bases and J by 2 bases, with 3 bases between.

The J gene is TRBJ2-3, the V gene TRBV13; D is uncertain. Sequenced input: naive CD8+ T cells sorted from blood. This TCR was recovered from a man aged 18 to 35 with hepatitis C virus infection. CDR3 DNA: TGTGCCAGCAGCTTCTACACAGATACGCAGTATTTT. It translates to CASSFYTDTQYF.